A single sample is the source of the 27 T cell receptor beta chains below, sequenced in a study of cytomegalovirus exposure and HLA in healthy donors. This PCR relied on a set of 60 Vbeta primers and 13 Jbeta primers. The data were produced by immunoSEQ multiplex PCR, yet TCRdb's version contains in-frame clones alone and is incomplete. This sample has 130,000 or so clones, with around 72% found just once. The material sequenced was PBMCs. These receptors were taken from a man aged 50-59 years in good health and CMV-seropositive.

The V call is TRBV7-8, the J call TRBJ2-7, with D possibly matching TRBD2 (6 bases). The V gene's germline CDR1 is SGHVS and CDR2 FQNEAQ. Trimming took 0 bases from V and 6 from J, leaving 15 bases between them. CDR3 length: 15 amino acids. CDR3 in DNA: TGTGCCAGCAGCTTAGCCCCGACTAGATTTGTCGAGCAGTACTTC. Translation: CASSLAPTRFVEQYF.

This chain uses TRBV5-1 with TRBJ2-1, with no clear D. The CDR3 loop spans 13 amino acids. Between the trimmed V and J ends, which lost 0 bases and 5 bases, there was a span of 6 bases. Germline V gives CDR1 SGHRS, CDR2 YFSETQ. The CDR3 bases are TGCGCCAGCAGCTTGGTCCGGGACAATGAGCAGTTCTTC. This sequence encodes CASSLVRDNEQFF.

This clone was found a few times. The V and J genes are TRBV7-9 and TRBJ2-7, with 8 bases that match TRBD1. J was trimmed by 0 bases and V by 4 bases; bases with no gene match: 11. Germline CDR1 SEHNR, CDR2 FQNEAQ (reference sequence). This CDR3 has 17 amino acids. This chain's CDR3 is CASSSSRTGPSSYEQYF. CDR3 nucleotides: TGTGCCAGCAGCTCTTCTCGGACAGGGCCCTCCTCCTACGAGCAGTACTTC.

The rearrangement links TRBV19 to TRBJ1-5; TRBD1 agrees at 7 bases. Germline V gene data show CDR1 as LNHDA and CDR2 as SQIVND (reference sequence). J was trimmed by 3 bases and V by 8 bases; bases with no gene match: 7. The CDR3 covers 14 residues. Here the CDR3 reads CASLRQGFNQPQHF. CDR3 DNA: TGTGCCAGTTTACGACAGGGTTTCAATCAGCCCCAGCATTTT. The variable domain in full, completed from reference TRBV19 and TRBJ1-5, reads DGGITQSPKYLFRKEGQNVTLSCEQNLNHDAMYWYRQDPGQGLRLIYYSQIVNDFQKGDIAEGYSVSREKKESFPLTVTSAQKNPTAFYLCASLRQGFNQPQHFGDGTRLSIL.

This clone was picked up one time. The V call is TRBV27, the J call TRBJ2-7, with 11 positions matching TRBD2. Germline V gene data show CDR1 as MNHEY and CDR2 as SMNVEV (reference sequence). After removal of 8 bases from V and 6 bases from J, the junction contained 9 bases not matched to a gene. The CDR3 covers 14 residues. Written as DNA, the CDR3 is TGTGCCAGCGGCTCACTAGCGGGAGTCGGCGAGCAGTACTTC. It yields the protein CASGSLAGVGEQYF.

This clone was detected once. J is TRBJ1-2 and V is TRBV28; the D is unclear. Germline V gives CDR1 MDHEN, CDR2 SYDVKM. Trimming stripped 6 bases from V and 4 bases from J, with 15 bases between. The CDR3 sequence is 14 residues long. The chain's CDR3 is CASRPVGGFYGYTF. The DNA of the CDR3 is TGTGCCAGCAGGCCCGTTGGAGGGTTCTATGGCTACACCTTC.

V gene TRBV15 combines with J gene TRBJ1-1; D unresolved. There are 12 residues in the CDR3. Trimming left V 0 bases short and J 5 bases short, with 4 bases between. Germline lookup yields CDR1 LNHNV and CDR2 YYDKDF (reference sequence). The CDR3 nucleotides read TGTGCCACCAGCAGAGATCTAACTGAAGCTTTCTTT. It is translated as CATSRDLTEAFF.

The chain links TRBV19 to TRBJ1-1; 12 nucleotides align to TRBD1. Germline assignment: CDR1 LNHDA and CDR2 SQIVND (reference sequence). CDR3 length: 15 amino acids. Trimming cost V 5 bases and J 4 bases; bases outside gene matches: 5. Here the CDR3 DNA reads TGTGCCAGTAGTTCGGGACAGGGGGCGGTCACTGAAGCTTTCTTT. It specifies CASSSGQGAVTEAFF.

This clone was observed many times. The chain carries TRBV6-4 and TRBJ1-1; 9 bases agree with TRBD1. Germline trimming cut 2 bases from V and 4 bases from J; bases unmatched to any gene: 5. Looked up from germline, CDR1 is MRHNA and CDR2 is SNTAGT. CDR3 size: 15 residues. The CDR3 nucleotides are TGTGCCAGCAGTGACGGGACAGGGTTCAGCACTGAAGCTTTCTTT. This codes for CASSDGTGFSTEAFF.

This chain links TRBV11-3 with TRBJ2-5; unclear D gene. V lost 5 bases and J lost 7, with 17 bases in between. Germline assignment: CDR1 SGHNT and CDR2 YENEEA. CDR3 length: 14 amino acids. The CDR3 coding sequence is TGTGCCAGCAGCCCTAGAGCCGATCCGGGGACCCAGTACTTC. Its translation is CASSPRADPGTQYF.

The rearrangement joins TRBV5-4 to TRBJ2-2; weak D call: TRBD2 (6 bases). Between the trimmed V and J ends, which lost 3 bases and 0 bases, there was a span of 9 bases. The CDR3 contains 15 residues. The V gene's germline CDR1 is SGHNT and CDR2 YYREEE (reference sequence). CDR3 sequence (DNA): TGTGCCAGCAGCTCTGGAGGGGCGAACACCGGGGAGCTGTTTTTT. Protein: CASSSGGANTGELFF. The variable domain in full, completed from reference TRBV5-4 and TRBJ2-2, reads ETGVTQSPTHLIKTRGQQVTLRCSSQSGHNTVSWYQQALGQGPQFIFQYYREEENGRGNFPPRFSGLQFPNYSSELNVNALELDDSALYLCASSSGGANTGELFFGEGSRLTVL.

Here the CDR3 DNA reads TGTGCCAGCAGTTACTCGTACAGCTCAACTAATGAAAAACTGTTTTTT. Translated: CASSYSYSSTNEKLFF. V usage is TRBV6-5 and J usage is TRBJ1-4; D unresolved. Deletions cut 0 bases from V and 0 bases from J, with 8 bases between. Germline V gives CDR1 MNHEY, CDR2 SVGAGI. The CDR3 is made up of 16 amino acids.

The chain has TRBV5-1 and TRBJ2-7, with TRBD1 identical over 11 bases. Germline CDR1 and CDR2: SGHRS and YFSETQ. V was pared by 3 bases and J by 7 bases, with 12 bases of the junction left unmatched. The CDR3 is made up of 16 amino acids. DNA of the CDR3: TGCGCCAGCAGCTCCGGAGGTAGGACAGGGGGCGGTGAGCAGTACTTC. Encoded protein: CASSSGGRTGGGEQYF.

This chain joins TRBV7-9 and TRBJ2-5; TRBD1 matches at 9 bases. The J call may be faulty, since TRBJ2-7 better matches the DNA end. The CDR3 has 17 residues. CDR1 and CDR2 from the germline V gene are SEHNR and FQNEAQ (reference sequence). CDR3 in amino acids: CASSSLQTGGTSYEQYF. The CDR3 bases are TGTGCCAGCAGCTCACTCCAGACAGGGGGAACCTCCTACGAGCAGTACTTC.

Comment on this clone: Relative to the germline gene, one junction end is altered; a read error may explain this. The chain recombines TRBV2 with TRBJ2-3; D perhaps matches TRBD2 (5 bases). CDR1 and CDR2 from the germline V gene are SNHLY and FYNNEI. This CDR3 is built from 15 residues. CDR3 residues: CAGRRSGLFTDTQYF. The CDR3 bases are TGTGCCGGCAGGAGGAGCGGACTCTTCACAGATACGCAGTATTTT.

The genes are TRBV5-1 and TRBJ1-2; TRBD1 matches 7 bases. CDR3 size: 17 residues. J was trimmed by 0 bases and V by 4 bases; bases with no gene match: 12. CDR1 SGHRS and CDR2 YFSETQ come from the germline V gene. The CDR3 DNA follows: TGCGCCAGCAGCGCCGGACAGGTAGCCGGGGCTAACTATGGCTACACCTTC. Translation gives CASSAGQVAGANYGYTF. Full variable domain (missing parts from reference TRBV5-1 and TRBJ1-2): KAGVTQTPRYLIKTRGQQVTLSCSPISGHRSVSWYQQTPGQGLQFLFEYFSETQRNKGNFPGRFSGRQFSNSRSEMNVSTLELGDSALYLCASSAGQVAGANYGYTFGSGTRLTVV.

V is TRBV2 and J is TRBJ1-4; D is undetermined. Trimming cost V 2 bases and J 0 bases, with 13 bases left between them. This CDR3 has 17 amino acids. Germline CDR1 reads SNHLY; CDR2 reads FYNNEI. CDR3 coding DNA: TGTGCCAGCAGTGAAAGGAGCCTCCGGGCAACTAATGAAAAACTGTTTTTT. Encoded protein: CASSERSLRATNEKLFF.

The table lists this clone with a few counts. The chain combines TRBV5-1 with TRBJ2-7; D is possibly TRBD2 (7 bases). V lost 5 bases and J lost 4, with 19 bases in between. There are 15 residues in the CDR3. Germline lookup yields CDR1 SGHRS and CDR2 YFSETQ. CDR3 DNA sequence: TGCGCCAGCAGGGATCCGGGGGGCGCGGATTACGAGCAGTACTTC. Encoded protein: CASRDPGGADYEQYF.

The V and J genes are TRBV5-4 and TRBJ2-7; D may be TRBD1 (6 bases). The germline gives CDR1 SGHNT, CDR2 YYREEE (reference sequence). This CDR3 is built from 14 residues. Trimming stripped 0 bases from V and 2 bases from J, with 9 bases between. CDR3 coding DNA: TGTGCCAGCAGCTTGGAGGGGGTCACCTACGAGCAGTACTTC. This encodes CASSLEGVTYEQYF.

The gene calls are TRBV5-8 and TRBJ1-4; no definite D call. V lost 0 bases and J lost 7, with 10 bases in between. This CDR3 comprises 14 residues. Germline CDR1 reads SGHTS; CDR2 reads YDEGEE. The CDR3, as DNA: TGTGCCAGCAGCTTGGAATACGAGAGTGAAAAACTGTTTTTT. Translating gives CASSLEYESEKLFF.

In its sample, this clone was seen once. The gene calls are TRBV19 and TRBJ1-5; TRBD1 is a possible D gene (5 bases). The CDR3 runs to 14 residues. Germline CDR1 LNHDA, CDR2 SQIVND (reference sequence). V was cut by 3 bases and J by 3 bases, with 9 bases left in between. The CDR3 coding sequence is TGTGCCAGTAGTATGAGACAGTCCAATCAGCCCCAGCATTTT. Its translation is CASSMRQSNQPQHF.

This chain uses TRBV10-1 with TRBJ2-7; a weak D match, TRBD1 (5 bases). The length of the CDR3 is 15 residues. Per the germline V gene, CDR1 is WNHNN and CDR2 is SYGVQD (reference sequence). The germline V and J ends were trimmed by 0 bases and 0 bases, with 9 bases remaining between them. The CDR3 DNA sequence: TGCGCCAGCAGTGAGTCTCAGGGCCTCTCCTACGAGCAGTACTTC. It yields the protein CASSESQGLSYEQYF.

The CDR3 DNA reads TGTGCCAGCAGCCCCCGCGGTGGAACTGAAGCTTTCTTT. As protein: CASSPRGGTEAFF. The chain joins TRBV7-9 to TRBJ1-1, with D hard to call. Germline CDR1 is SEHNR and CDR2 is FQNEAQ (reference sequence). The V end was cut by 5 bases, the J end by 5 bases, with 12 bases between. The CDR3 has 13 amino acids.

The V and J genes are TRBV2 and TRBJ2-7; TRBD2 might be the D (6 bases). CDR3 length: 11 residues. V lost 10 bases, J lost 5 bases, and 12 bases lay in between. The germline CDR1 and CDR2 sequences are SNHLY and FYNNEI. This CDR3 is CATRRENEQYF. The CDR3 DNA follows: TGTGCCACCCGCCGGGAGAACGAGCAGTACTTC.

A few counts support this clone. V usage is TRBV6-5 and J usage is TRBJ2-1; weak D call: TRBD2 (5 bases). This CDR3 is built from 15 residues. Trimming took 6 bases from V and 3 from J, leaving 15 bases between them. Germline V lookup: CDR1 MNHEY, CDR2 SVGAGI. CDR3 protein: CASRTPQRLYNEQFF. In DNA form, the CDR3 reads TGTGCCAGCAGGACCCCCCAGCGGCTCTACAATGAGCAGTTCTTC.

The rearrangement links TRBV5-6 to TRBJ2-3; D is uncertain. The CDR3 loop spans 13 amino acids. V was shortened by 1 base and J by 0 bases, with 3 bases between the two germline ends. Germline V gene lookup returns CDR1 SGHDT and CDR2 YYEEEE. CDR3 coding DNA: TGTGCCAGCAGCTTGTCTAGCACAGATACGCAGTATTTT. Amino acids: CASSLSSTDTQYF. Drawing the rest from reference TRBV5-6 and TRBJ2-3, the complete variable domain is DAGVTQSPTHLIKTRGQQVTLRCSPKSGHDTVSWYQQALGQGPQFIFQYYEEEERQRGNFPDRFSGHQFPNYSSELNVNALLLGDSALYLCASSLSSTDTQYFGPGTRLTVL.

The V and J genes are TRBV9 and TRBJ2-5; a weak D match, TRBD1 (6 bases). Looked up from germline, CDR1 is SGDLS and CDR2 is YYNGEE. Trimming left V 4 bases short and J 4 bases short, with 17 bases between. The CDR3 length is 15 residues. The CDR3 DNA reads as TGTGCCAGCAGCCCCGCCGGGGCAGGGGTAGAGACCCAGTACTTC. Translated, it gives CASSPAGAGVETQYF.